This passage covers 9 T cell receptor beta chains from one sample sequenced in a study of CD8 T cells in ankylosing spondylitis. For these receptors, no antigen is known. MiXCR was run by TCRdb on the 5' RACE reads, yielding one entry per CDR3 protein. The table includes about 700,000 distinct CDR3 sequences, 15% to 20% detected once. General study results and limits: Fewer than ten highly homologous variants made up a TCR beta motif that seemed to typify ankylosing spondylitis blood.

Sequenced input: blood, either unsorted or a sorted T cell fraction (not recorded which). These TCRs come from a male donor with ankylosing spondylitis.

A few counts support this clonotype. The chain has TRBV20-1 and TRBJ2-7; possibly TRBD2 for D (6 bases). V was cut by 5 bases and J by 3 bases, with 20 bases left in between. CDR3 length equals 15 residues. Germline V gene data show CDR1 as DFQATT and CDR2 as SNEGSKA (reference sequence). This CDR3 reads CSARGVAGSLYEQYF. For the CDR3, the DNA is TGCAGTGCTCGTGGAGTCGCGGGGTCCCTCTACGAGCAGTACTTC.

This clonotype was detected only a few times. The chain joins TRBV20-1 to TRBJ1-2; D gene uncertain. The V gene's germline CDR1 is DFQATT and CDR2 SNEGSKA (reference sequence). The CDR3 covers 8 residues. Trimming took off 8 bases at V and 8 bases at J, with 6 bases between the two ends. Here the CDR3 reads CSLEGYTF. CDR3 nucleotide sequence: TGCAGTTTAGAAGGCTACACCTTC.

This clonotype was observed a handful of times. The rearrangement uses TRBV7-2 and TRBJ1-5; D unclear. The CDR3 runs to 16 residues. Germline CDR1 is SGHTA and CDR2 is FQGNSA. V was cut by 5 bases and J by 6 bases, with 20 bases left in between. CDR3: CASSPLAASGGQPQHF. The CDR3 bases are TGTGCCAGCAGCCCCCTAGCGGCTTCGGGTGGTCAGCCCCAGCATTTT.

The chain couples TRBV11-2 to TRBJ1-2, with 10 nucleotides matching TRBD1. The V segment lost 5 bases and the J segment 7 bases; nucleotides outside the gene matches: 10. Germline V gene data show CDR1 as SGHAT and CDR2 as FQNNGV. The CDR3 runs 15 residues. The CDR3 is CASSLHRDRGSGYTF. The CDR3 region has the DNA TGTGCCAGCAGCCTCCACCGGGACAGGGGCTCTGGCTACACCTTC.

This clonotype was detected many times. The chain recombines TRBV28 with TRBJ2-1; 7 bases line up with TRBD2. The ends lost 6 bases at V and 6 bases at J; junction bases unmatched: 11. Germline V gene data show CDR1 as MDHEN and CDR2 as SYDVKM. The CDR3 spans 15 residues. For the CDR3, the DNA is TGTGCCAGCAGCCTAGCGGCCCGCGGCGGCAATGAGCAGTTCTTC. Its protein product is CASSLAARGGNEQFF.

This clonotype has just a few counts. J is TRBJ2-2 and V is TRBV7-9; weak D call: TRBD2 (6 bases). The V and J ends lost 5 bases and 7 bases respectively, with 17 bases between them. The CDR3 extends over 15 amino acids. Germline V gene lookup returns CDR1 SEHNR and CDR2 FQNEAQ (reference sequence). The CDR3 spells CASSPRWRVGGELFF. CDR3 nucleotide sequence: TGTGCCAGCAGCCCCCGTTGGAGGGTTGGCGGGGAGCTGTTTTTT.

This clonotype was observed a handful of times. The chain recombines TRBV5-6 with TRBJ2-7, with 8 nucleotides matching TRBD2. V shed 4 bases and J 0 bases; nucleotides not matched to a gene: 6. The CDR3 covers 15 residues. Per germline, CDR1 SGHDT and CDR2 YYEEEE. In DNA, the CDR3 is TGTGCCAGCAGCCCCTATAGCGGGAACTCCTACGAGCAGTACTTC. It encodes CASSPYSGNSYEQYF.

This clonotype was seen at least ten times. The CDR3 here is CASSSATTSYNEQFF. In DNA, the CDR3 is TGTGCCAGCAGCTCCGCTACGACTAGTTACAATGAGCAGTTCTTC. The chain links TRBV12-3 or TRBV12-4 to TRBJ2-1; a possible D gene is TRBD2 (6 bases). V was pared by 6 bases and J by 4 bases, with 16 bases between. The CDR3 loop spans 15 amino acids.

This clonotype came up many times. The chain uses TRBV5-5 and TRBJ1-2; D unresolved. This CDR3 is 13 amino acids long. Trimming cost V 1 base and J 5 bases, with 9 bases left between them. Germline assignment: CDR1 SGHKS and CDR2 YYEKEE (reference sequence). For the CDR3, the DNA is TGTGCCAGCAGCTTGCGGGCAGCGTATGGCTACACCTTC. Amino acids: CASSLRAAYGYTF.